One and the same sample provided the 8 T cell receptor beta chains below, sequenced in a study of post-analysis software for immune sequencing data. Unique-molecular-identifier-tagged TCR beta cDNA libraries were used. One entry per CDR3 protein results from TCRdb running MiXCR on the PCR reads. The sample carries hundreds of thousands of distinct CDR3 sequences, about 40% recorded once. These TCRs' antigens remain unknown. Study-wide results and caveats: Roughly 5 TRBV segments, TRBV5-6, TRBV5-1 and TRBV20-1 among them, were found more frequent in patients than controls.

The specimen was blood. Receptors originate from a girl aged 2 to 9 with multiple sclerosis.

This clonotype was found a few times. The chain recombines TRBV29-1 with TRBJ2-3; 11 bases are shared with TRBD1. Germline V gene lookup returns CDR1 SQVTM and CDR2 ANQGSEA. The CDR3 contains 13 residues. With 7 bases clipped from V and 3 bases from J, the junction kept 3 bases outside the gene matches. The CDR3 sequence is CSADRGRTDTQYF. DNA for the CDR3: TGCAGCGCGGACAGGGGGCGGACAGATACGCAGTATTTT.

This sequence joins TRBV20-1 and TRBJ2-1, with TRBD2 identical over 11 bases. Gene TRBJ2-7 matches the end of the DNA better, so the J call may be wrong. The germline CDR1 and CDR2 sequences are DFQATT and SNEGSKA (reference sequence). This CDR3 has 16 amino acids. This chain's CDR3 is CSARELAGAPYNEQYF. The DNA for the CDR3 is TGCAGTGCTAGAGAACTAGCGGGAGCCCCCTACAATGAGCAGTACTTC.

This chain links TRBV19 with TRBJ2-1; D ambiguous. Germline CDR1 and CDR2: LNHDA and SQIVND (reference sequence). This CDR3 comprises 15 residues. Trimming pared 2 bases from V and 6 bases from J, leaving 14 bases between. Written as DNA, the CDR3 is TGTGCCAGTAGTATAATAATATGGTCTACCAATGAGCAGTTCTTC. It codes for CASSIIIWSTNEQFF.

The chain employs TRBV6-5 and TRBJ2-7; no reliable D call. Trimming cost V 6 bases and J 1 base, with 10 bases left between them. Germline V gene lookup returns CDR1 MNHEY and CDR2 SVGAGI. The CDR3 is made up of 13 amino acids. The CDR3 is CASRWGRSYEQYF. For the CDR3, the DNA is TGTGCCAGCAGGTGGGGTCGATCCTACGAGCAGTACTTC.

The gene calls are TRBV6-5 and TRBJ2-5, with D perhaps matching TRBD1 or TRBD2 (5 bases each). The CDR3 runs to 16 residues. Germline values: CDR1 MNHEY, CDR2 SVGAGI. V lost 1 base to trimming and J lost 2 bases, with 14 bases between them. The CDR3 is CASSYWSGEGQETQYF. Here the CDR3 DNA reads TGTGCCAGCAGTTACTGGAGCGGCGAGGGGCAAGAGACCCAGTACTTC.

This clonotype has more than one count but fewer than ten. The CDR3 sequence: CASSQIHRDGNTDTQYF. The CDR3 nucleotides read TGCGCCAGCAGCCAGATCCACCGGGACGGAAACACAGATACGCAGTATTTT. This chain joins TRBV4-1 and TRBJ2-3; the D gene could be TRBD1 or TRBD2 (5 bases each). CDR1 and CDR2 (germline): MGHRA, YSYEKL. Between the trimmed V and J ends, which lost 3 bases and 2 bases, there was a span of 18 bases. The CDR3 totals 17 residues.

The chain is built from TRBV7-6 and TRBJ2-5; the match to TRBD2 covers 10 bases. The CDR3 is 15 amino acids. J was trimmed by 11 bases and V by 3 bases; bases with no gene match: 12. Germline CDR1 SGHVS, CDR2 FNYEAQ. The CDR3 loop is CASSFRLAGDGEQYF. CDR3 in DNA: TGTGCCAGCAGCTTTCGGCTAGCGGGAGATGGTGAGCAGTACTTC.

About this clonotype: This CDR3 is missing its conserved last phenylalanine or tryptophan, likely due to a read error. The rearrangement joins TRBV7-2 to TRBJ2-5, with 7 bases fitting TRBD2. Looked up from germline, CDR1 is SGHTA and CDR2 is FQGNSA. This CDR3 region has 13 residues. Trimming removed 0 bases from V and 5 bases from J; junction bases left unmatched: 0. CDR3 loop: CASSLASGETQYV. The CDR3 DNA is TGTGCCAGCAGCTTAGCTAGCGGGGAGACCCAGTACGTC.